This T cell receptor (beta chain) was sequenced during a study of control samples from healthy donors and cancer patients. Trimming shortened V by 5 bases and J by 5 bases, and 16 bases separated the two germline ends. CDR3 size: 14 residues. Germline-derived CDR1 and CDR2 are SEHNR and FQNEAQ (reference sequence). This table comes from immunoSEQ multiplex PCR, and its TCRdb copy is limited to in-frame clones, with some not included. The table includes roughly 120,000 clones, 93% detected once. The source of this sequence is a young man in good health. Sequencing was carried out using blood. The genes are TRBV7-9 and TRBJ2-7; D may be TRBD1 (5 bases). The DNA for the CDR3 is TGTGCCAGCAGCCTGATCCCAGGGAAGCACGAGCAGTACTTC. Translating it yields CASSLIPGKHEQYF.